This record looks at one T cell receptor (beta chain) sequence and its context. Its antigen is as yet unknown. The data were taken from a study of T cell responses to AZD1222 COVID-19 vaccine. Study conclusions and caveats: There were repertoire samples only from the period after the peak T cell response. After two AZD1222 doses, spike-specific TCR breadth and depth rose versus day 0. Donors in the cohort were predominantly white British and more often female, and clonal diversity was possibly underestimated. The reported proportion of spike-specific TCRs targeting unmutated variant regions was nearly half.

Clones were read by immunoSEQ multiplex PCR, and TCRdb kept only the in-frame ones, dropping some. The sample comprises fewer than 130,000 clones, more than 85% of which are singletons, and approximately 1.1% rests with the top ten. Trimming shortened V by 4 bases and J by 2 bases, and 15 bases separated the two germline ends. The CDR3 is 15 amino acids. Germline V gene data show CDR1 as SGHDT and CDR2 as YYEEEE. This sequence originates from an adult in good health. The specimen comprised peripheral blood, sampled on day 0 of AZD1222 vaccination. The rearrangement uses TRBV5-6 and TRBJ1-2, with D hard to call. The CDR3 region is CASSPASTKNYGYTF. As DNA, the CDR3 is TGTGCCAGCAGCCCCGCCTCGACAAAAAACTATGGCTACACCTTC.